Below are 22 T cell receptor beta chains sequenced from a single sample in a study of blood T cells in healthy people across ages. A second about 6 to 12 cycle PCR used barcoded and J-beta primers. TCRdb used MiXCR to reprocess the 5' RACE reads, holding one entry per CDR3 protein. The table shows around 620,000 distinct CDR3 sequences, with approximately 27% occurring only once. Material for sequencing was blood. The source of these receptors is a woman in her sixties or seventies in good health.

This chain joins TRBV5-4 and TRBJ2-1; D is perhaps TRBD2 (6 bases). V shed 6 bases and J shed 6 bases, with 19 bases lying between them. In germline, CDR1 is SGHNT, CDR2 YYREEE (reference sequence). The CDR3 runs to 15 residues. The CDR3 loop reads CASTRSVGGGNEQFF. The CDR3 DNA is TGTGCCAGCACCCGGTCCGTCGGGGGAGGCAATGAGCAGTTCTTC. Full variable domain (outside the CDR3, taken from reference TRBV5-4 and TRBJ2-1): ETGVTQSPTHLIKTRGQQVTLRCSSQSGHNTVSWYQQALGQGPQFIFQYYREEENGRGNFPPRFSGLQFPNYSSELNVNALELDDSALYLCASTRSVGGGNEQFFGPGTRLTVL.

The rearrangement uses TRBV3-1 and TRBJ2-2; D perhaps matches TRBD1 (5 bases). The V and J ends lost 3 bases and 2 bases respectively, with 7 bases between them. CDR1 is LGHDT, CDR2 YNNKEL, per germline (reference sequence). The CDR3 covers 14 residues. The CDR3 loop is CASSHQGNTGELFF. CDR3 coding DNA: TGTGCCAGCAGCCACCAGGGAAACACCGGGGAGCTGTTTTTT.

The chain uses TRBV25-1 and TRBJ1-2; D ambiguous. With 3 bases removed from V and 5 bases from J, the gap between germline ends came to 7 bases. Germline V gene data show CDR1 as MGHDK and CDR2 as SYGVNS. The CDR3 extends over 12 amino acids. The chain's CDR3 is CASSDFGYGYTF. The CDR3 DNA is TGTGCCAGCAGTGACTTCGGGTATGGCTACACCTTC.

A few counts support this clonotype. The chain uses TRBV6-1 and TRBJ2-5; TRBD2 matches at 9 bases. The V and J ends lost 2 bases and 7 bases, in that order; junction bases with no gene match: 5. CDR1 MNHNS and CDR2 SASEGT come from the germline V gene. This CDR3 is built from 14 residues. The chain's CDR3 is CASSEPSRGGTQYF. The CDR3 region has the DNA TGTGCCAGCAGTGAACCCTCGCGGGGGGGGACCCAGTACTTC.

This clonotype has a handful of counts. This chain connects TRBV6-5 to TRBJ2-5, with D unresolved. The end of the DNA fits TRBJ2-7 better, so the J call may be wrong. The CDR3 runs 12 residues. Germline CDR1 reads MNHEY; CDR2 reads SVGAGI. CDR3 in amino acids: CASSHGAYEQYF. CDR3 in DNA: TGTGCCAGCAGTCATGGGGCCTACGAGCAGTACTTC.

The chain recombines TRBV20-1 with TRBJ1-2; unclear D gene. Trimming pared 3 bases from V and 8 bases from J, leaving 16 bases between. The CDR3 totals 13 residues. Germline lookup yields CDR1 DFQATT and CDR2 SNEGSKA (reference sequence). CDR3 sequence reads: CSASTGRAGGYTF. The CDR3 DNA reads TGCAGTGCTAGTACCGGAAGGGCGGGGGGCTACACCTTC.

The chain is built from TRBV11-3 and TRBJ2-5; D not resolved. Trimming took off 7 bases at V and 5 bases at J, with 14 bases between the two ends. The CDR3 covers 13 residues. Germline-derived CDR1 and CDR2 are SGHNT and YENEEA. The DNA for the CDR3 is TGTGCCAGCACGTCGTGGGCAAGGGAGACCCAGTACTTC. Its protein is CASTSWARETQYF.

This sequence joins TRBV29-1 and TRBJ2-2; TRBD2 matches at 10 bases. Trimming took 6 bases from V and 4 from J; bases not matched to a gene: 8. CDR1 and CDR2 (germline): SQVTM, ANQGSEA. The CDR3 runs to 15 residues. The CDR3 is CSVVTSGSFTGELFF. The CDR3 DNA follows: TGCAGCGTGGTGACTAGCGGGTCTTTCACCGGGGAGCTGTTTTTT.

The rearrangement joins TRBV11-2 to TRBJ1-3; 12 positions match TRBD1. The trim removed 4 bases at V and 0 bases at J, leaving 16 bases unmatched. The CDR3 is made up of 21 amino acids. Germline CDR1 reads SGHAT; CDR2 reads FQNNGV. The CDR3 DNA reads as TGTGCCAGCAGCTCAAGGGGAGGGGACAGGGGGCCTTTAGGCTCTGGAAACACCATATATTTT. It is translated as CASSSRGGDRGPLGSGNTIYF. Together with reference TRBV11-2 and TRBJ1-3, the CDR3 gives the full variable domain: EAGVAQSPRYKIIEKRQSVAFWCNPISGHATLYWYQQILGQGPKLLIQFQNNGVVDDSQLPKDRFSAERLKGVDSTLKIQPAKLEDSAVYLCASSSRGGDRGPLGSGNTIYFGEGSWLTVV.

V gene TRBV6-1 combines with J gene TRBJ2-2; D is undetermined. CDR1 is MNHNS and CDR2 is SASEGT in the germline V gene. V lost 6 bases and J lost 3, with 17 bases in between. The CDR3 contains 16 residues. Written as DNA, the CDR3 is TGTGCCAGCAGCCCTTTAATCACGGGTGACACCGGGGAGCTGTTTTTT. Protein product: CASSPLITGDTGELFF.

This clonotype occurred many times. The chain uses TRBV10-3 and TRBJ2-4; D is uncertain. In germline, CDR1 is ENHRY, CDR2 SYGVKD. There are 16 residues in the CDR3. Trimming shortened V by 3 bases and J by 0 bases, and 12 bases separated the two germline ends. This CDR3 reads CAISDPPSLAKNIQYF. The CDR3, as DNA: TGTGCCATCAGTGACCCACCCTCGTTAGCCAAAAACATTCAGTACTTC.

This clonotype was picked up a small number of times. This chain joins TRBV30 and TRBJ1-2; tentatively, D is TRBD1 (5 bases). V was pared by 1 base and J by 10 bases, with 16 bases between. Germline CDR1 reads GTSNPN; CDR2 reads SVGIG (reference sequence). CDR3 length: 13 residues. The CDR3 DNA is TGTGCCTGGAGTGGGGTAGGACACGGGGTCTACACCTTC. Translation gives CAWSGVGHGVYTF.

This clonotype was recorded a few times. The chain employs TRBV7-8 and TRBJ1-4, with D hard to call. The germline V gene has CDR1 SGHVS and CDR2 FQNEAQ. CDR3 length equals 16 residues. V lost 2 bases to trimming and J lost 10 bases, with 20 bases between them. The CDR3 bases are TGTGCCAGCAGCTTATCTTTGGCCCAACAAAAAGGAAAACTGTTTTTT. Translated, it gives CASSLSLAQQKGKLFF. Complete variable domain (other parts from reference TRBV7-8 and TRBJ1-4): GAGVSQSPRYKVAKRGQDVALRCDPISGHVSLFWYQQALGQGPEFLTYFQNEAQLDKSGLPSDRFFAERPEGSVSTLKIQRTQQEDSAVYLCASSLSLAQQKGKLFFGSGTQLSVL.

V is TRBV7-8 and J is TRBJ1-5, with D hard to call. The germline gives CDR1 SGHVS, CDR2 FQNEAQ. The ends were cut back, 5 bases at V and 6 bases at J, with 11 bases in the middle. The CDR3 extends over 13 amino acids. The CDR3 reads CASSRDLIQPQHF. CDR3 in DNA: TGTGCCAGCAGCCGTGACTTAATTCAGCCCCAGCATTTT.

This clonotype was seen a few times. This chain uses TRBV18 with TRBJ1-3, with 7 bases that match TRBD1. V was pared by 3 bases and J by 0 bases, with 2 bases of the junction left unmatched. The CDR3 length is 15 residues. CDR1 and CDR2 (germline): KGHSH, LQKENI. The chain's CDR3 is CASSPWDSSGNTIYF. CDR3 in DNA: TGTGCCAGCTCACCTTGGGACAGCTCTGGAAACACCATATATTTT.

The sample holds a few counts of this clonotype. The V and J genes are TRBV20-1 and TRBJ2-7; TRBD2 agrees at 8 bases. CDR3 length: 14 amino acids. Germline CDR1 and CDR2: DFQATT and SNEGSKA (reference sequence). The V gene end was trimmed by 4 bases and the J gene end by 5 bases; junction bases not matched to a gene: 10. The CDR3 bases are TGCAGTGCTACCAACACGGGGGGGCTCGACGAGCAGTACTTC. This sequence encodes CSATNTGGLDEQYF.

The table lists this clonotype with a few counts. V and J are TRBV27 and TRBJ1-6; a possible D gene is TRBD1 (5 bases). Germline values: CDR1 MNHEY, CDR2 SMNVEV (reference sequence). This CDR3 comprises 14 residues. Trimming removed 6 bases at V and 7 bases at J, with 13 bases between. The CDR3 here is CASSPGLYNSPLHF. The DNA for the CDR3 is TGTGCCAGCAGCCCAGGGTTGTACAATTCACCCCTCCACTTT.

This clonotype was counted only a few times. The V and J genes are TRBV5-1 and TRBJ2-3; D may be TRBD1 (7 bases). Trimming stripped 2 bases from V and 6 bases from J, with 13 bases between. Germline lookup yields CDR1 SGHRS and CDR2 YFSETQ. The CDR3 has 14 amino acids. CDR3 sequence: CASSFGQAGDTQYF. The CDR3 DNA is TGCGCCAGCAGCTTCGGACAGGCGGGGGATACGCAGTATTTT.

V and J are TRBV27 and TRBJ2-3, with a possible D match to TRBD2 (6 bases). The CDR3 loop spans 14 amino acids. Trimming removed 6 bases from V and 2 bases from J, with 12 bases in between. The germline gives CDR1 MNHEY, CDR2 SMNVEV (reference sequence). CDR3 amino acids: CASREGLNTDTQYF. Written as DNA, the CDR3 is TGTGCCAGCAGGGAGGGACTGAACACAGATACGCAGTATTTT.

The V gene is TRBV29-1, the J gene TRBJ1-1, with D possibly matching TRBD1 (6 bases). Germline CDR1 and CDR2: SQVTM and ANQGSEA. Between the trimmed V and J ends, which lost 1 base and 4 bases, there was a span of 10 bases. The CDR3 has 13 amino acids. CDR3 coding DNA: TGCAGCGTTGAAGGGGAGGGGGGCACTGAAGCTTTCTTT. Encoded protein: CSVEGEGGTEAFF. Combining the CDR3 with reference TRBV29-1 and TRBJ1-1 gives the whole variable domain SAVISQKPSRDICQRGTSLTIQCQVDSQVTMMFWYRQQPGQSLTLIATANQGSEATYESGFVIDKFPISRPNLTFSTLTVSNMSPEDSSIYLCSVEGEGGTEAFFGQGTRLTVV.

V and J are TRBV29-1 and TRBJ2-3; no clear D. The ends were cut back, 4 bases at V and 0 bases at J, with 11 bases in the middle. CDR1 is SQVTM, CDR2 ANQGSEA, per germline. CDR3 length: 14 amino acids. CDR3 DNA: TGCAGCGTTGGGACCGTGGCTAGCACAGATACGCAGTATTTT. This translates into CSVGTVASTDTQYF.

This clonotype was observed a few times. The chain links TRBV7-9 to TRBJ2-7, with D possibly matching TRBD1 (6 bases). The V end lost 4 bases, the J end lost 1 base, and 23 bases lay between the germline ends. Per germline, CDR1 SEHNR and CDR2 FQNEAQ (reference sequence). CDR3 size: 18 residues. CDR3: CASSSLGTGTQSSYEQYF. CDR3 DNA: TGTGCCAGCAGCTCCCTGGGTACCGGGACACAATCATCCTACGAGCAGTACTTC.